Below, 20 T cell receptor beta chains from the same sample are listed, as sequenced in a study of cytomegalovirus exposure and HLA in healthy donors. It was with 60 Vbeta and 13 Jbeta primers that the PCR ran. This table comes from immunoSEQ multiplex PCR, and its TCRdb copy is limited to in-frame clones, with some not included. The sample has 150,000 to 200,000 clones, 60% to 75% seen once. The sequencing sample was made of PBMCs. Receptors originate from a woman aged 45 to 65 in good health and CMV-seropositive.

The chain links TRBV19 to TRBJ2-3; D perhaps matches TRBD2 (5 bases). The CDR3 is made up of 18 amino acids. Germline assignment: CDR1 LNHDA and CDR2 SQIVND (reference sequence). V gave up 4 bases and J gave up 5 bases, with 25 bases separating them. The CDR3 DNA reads TGTGCCAGTAGTAGGCGAGAGCGATTCACTCCTGAGGGAGATACGCAGTATTTT. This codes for CASSRRERFTPEGDTQYF.

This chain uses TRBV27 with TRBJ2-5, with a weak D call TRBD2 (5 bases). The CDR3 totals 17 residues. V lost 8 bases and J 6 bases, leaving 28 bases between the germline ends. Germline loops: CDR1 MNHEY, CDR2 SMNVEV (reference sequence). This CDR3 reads CASEVRPSRFGVKTQYF. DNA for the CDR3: TGTGCCAGCGAAGTAAGGCCTTCCAGGTTCGGGGTTAAGACCCAGTACTTC.

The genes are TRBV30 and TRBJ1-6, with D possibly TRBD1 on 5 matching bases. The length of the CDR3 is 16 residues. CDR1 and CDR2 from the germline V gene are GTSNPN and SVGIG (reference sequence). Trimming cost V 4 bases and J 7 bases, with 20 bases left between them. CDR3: CAWTPIDGAGNSPLHF. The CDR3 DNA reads TGTGCCTGGACCCCCATAGATGGGGCTGGAAATTCACCCCTCCACTTT.

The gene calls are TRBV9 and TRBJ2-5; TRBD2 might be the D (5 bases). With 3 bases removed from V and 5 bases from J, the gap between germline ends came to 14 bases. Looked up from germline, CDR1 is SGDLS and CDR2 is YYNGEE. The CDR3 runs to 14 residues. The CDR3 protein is CASSEGDGTETQYF. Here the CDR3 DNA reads TGTGCCAGCAGCGAGGGAGACGGCACGGAGACCCAGTACTTC.

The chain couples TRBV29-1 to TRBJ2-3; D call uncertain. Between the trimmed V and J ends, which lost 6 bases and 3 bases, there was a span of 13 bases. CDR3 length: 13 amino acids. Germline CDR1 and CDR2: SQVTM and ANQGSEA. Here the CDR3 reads CSVFLSGTDTQYF. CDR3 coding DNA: TGCAGCGTCTTCCTATCCGGGACAGATACGCAGTATTTT.

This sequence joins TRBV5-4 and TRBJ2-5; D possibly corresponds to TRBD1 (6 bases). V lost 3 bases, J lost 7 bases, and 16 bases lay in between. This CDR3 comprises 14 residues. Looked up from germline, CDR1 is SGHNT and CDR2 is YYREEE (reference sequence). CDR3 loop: CASSSEGVGATQYF. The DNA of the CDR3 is TGTGCCAGCAGCTCGGAAGGAGTGGGGGCGACCCAGTACTTC.

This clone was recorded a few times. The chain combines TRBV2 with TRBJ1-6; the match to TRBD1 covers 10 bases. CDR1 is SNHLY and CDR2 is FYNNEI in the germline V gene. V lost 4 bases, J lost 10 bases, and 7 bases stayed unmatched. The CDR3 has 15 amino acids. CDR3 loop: CASSATDRGVSPLHF. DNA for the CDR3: TGTGCCAGCAGTGCAACGGACAGGGGGGTCTCACCCCTCCACTTT.

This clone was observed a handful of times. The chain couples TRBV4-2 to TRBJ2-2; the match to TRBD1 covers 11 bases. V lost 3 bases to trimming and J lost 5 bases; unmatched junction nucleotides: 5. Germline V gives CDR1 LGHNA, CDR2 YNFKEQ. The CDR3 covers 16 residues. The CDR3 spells CASSHPGTGGTGELFF. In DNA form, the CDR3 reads TGTGCCAGCAGCCACCCCGGGACAGGGGGGACCGGGGAGCTGTTTTTT.

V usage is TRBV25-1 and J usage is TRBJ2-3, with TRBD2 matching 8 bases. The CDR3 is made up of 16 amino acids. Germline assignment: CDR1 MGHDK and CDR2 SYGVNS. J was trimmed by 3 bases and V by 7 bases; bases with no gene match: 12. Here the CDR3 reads CASTEAGGGGTDTQYF. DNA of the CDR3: TGTGCCAGCACTGAGGCGGGGGGAGGGGGGACAGATACGCAGTATTTT.

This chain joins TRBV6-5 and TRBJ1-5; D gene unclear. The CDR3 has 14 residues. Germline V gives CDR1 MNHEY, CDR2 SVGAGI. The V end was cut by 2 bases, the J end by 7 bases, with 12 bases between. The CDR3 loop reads CASSYDGRGQPQHF. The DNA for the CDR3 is TGTGCCAGCAGTTACGACGGGAGAGGACAGCCCCAGCATTTT.

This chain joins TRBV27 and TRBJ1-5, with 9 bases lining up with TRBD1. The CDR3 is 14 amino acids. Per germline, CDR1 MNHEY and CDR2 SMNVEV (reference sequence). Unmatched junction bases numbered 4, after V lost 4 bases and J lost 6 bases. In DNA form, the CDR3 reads TGTGCCAGCAGTTCCCGACAGGGGGGTCAGCCCCAGCATTTT. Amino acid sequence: CASSSRQGGQPQHF.

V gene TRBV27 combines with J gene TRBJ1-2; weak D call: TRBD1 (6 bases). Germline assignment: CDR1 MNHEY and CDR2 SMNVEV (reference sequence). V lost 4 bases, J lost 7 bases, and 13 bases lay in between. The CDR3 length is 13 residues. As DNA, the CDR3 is TGTGCCAGCAGTTACGGGGGGCAATCTGGCTACACCTTC. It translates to CASSYGGQSGYTF.

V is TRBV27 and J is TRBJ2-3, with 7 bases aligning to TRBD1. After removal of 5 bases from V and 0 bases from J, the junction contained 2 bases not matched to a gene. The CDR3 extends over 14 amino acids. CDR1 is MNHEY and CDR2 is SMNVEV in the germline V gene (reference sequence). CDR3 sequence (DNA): TGTGCCAGCAGTGGGACAGTTAGCACAGATACGCAGTATTTT. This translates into CASSGTVSTDTQYF.

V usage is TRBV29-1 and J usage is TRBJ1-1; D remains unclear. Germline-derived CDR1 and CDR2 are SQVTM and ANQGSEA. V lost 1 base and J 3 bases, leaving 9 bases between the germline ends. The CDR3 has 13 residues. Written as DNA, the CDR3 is TGCAGCGTTGAAGCGGTCGGGGACACTGAAGCTTTCTTT. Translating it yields CSVEAVGDTEAFF.

This CDR3 reads CASSPRQYYTGGYTF. The CDR3, as DNA: TGTGCCAGCAGCCCACGCCAATACTATACGGGTGGCTACACCTTC. The chain combines TRBV7-9 with TRBJ1-2, with D unresolved. The V and J ends lost 5 bases and 7 bases respectively, with 20 bases between them. The CDR3 is 15 amino acids. Germline CDR1 reads SEHNR; CDR2 reads FQNEAQ (reference sequence).

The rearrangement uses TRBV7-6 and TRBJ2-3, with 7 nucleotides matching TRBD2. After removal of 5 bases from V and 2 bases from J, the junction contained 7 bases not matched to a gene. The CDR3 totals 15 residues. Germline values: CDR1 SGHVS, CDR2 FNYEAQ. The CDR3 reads CASSPTGGTTDTQYF. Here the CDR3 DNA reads TGTGCCAGCAGCCCTACGGGGGGTACCACAGATACGCAGTATTTT.

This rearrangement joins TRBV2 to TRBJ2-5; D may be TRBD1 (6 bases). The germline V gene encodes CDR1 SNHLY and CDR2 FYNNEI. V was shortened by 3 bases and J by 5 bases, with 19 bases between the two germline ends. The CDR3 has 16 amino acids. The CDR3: CASSDEGYGGRETQYF. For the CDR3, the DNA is TGTGCCAGCAGTGACGAGGGGTATGGGGGCAGGGAGACCCAGTACTTC.

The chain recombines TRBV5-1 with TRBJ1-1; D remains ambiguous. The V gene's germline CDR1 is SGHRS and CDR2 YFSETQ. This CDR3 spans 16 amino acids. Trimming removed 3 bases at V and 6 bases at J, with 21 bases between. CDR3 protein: CASSSIDKRVAAEAFF. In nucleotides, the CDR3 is TGCGCCAGCAGCTCGATCGACAAAAGAGTCGCAGCTGAAGCTTTCTTT.

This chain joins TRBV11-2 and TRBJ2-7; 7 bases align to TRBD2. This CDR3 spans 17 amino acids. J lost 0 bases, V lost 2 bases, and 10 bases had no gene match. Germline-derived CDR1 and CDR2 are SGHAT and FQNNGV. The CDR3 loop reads CASSLMGGRFSSYEQYF. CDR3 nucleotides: TGTGCCAGCAGCTTAATGGGGGGGAGGTTCAGCTCCTACGAGCAGTACTTC.

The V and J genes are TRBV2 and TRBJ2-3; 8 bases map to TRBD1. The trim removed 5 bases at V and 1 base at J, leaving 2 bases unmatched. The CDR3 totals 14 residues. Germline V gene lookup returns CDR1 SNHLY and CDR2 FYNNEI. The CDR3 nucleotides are TGTGCCAGCAGTTCGACAGGGGGCACAGATACGCAGTATTTT. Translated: CASSSTGGTDTQYF. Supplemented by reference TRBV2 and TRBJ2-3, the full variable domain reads EPEVTQTPSHQVTQMGQEVILRCVPISNHLYFYWYRQILGQKVEFLVSFYNNEISEKSEIFDDQFSVERPDGSNFTLKIRSTKLEDSAMYFCASSSTGGTDTQYFGPGTRLTVL.